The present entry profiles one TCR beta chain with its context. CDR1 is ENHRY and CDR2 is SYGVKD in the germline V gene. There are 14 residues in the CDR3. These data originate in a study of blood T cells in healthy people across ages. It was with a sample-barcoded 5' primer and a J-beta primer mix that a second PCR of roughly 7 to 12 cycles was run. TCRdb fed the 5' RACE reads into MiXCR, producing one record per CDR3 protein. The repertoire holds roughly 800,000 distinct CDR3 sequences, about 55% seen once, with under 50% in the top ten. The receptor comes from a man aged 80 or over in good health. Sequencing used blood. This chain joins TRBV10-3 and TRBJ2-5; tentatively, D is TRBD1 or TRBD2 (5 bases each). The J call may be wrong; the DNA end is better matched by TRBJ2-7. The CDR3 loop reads CAIRADSGGDEQYF. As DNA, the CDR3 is TGTGCCATCAGAGCCGACAGTGGGGGAGACGAGCAGTACTTC.